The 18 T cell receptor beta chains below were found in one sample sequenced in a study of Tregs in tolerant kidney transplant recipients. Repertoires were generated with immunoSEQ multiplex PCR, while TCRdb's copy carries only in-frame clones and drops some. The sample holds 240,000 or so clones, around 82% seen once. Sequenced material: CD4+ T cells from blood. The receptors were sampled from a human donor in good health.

The CDR3 loop reads CASGWNTGELFF. The CDR3 DNA is TGCGCCAGCGGGTGGAACACCGGGGAGCTGTTTTTT. V usage is TRBV10-1 and J usage is TRBJ2-2; D is ambiguous. Deletions cut 8 bases from V and 1 base from J, with 5 bases between. CDR3 size: 12 residues. The germline CDR1 and CDR2 sequences are WNHNN and SYGVQD (reference sequence).

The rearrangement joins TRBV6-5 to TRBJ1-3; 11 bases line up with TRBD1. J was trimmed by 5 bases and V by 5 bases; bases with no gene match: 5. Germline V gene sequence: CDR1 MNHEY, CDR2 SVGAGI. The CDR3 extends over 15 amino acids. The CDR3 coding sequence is TGTGCCAGCAGTGCGGGGACAGGGGGTCGAAACACCATATATTTT. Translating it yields CASSAGTGGRNTIYF.

The CDR3 DNA follows: TGTGCCAGCAGCCAAGGGACTAGCGGATACAATGAGCAGTTCTTC. Encoded protein: CASSQGTSGYNEQFF. The chain is built from TRBV2 and TRBJ2-1, with TRBD2 matching over 11 bases. The CDR3 has 15 residues. Per germline, CDR1 SNHLY and CDR2 FYNNEI. The junction had 5 bases not matched to a gene; V was cut back by 6 bases and J by 4 bases.

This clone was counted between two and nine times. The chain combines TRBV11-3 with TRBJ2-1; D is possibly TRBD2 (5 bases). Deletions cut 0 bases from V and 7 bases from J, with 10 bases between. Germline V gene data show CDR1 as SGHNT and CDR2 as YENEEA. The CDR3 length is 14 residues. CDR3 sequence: CASSLDPSRNEQFF. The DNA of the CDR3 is TGTGCCAGCAGCTTAGATCCTAGCAGGAATGAGCAGTTCTTC.

CDR3 coding DNA: TGTGCCAGCAGTGCCCTGGGGGGACAGAGCACAGATACGCAGTATTTT. As protein: CASSALGGQSTDTQYF. This chain uses TRBV9 with TRBJ2-3; maybe TRBD1 (7 bases). Germline V CDR1 and CDR2: SGDLS, YYNGEE. The germline V and J ends were trimmed by 5 bases and 0 bases, with 16 bases remaining between them. The CDR3 covers 16 residues.

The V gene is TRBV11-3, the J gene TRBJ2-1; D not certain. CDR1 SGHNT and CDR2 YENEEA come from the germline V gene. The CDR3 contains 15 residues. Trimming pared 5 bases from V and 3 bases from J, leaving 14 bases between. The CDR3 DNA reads TGTGCCAGCAGCCGGATACATGGAGTCTACAATGAGCAGTTCTTC. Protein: CASSRIHGVYNEQFF.

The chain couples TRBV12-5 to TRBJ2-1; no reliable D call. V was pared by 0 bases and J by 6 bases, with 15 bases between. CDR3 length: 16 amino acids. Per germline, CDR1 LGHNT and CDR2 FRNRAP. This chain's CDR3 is CASGLVGQSGLNEQFF. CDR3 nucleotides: TGTGCTAGTGGTTTGGTAGGTCAGTCGGGCCTCAATGAGCAGTTCTTC.

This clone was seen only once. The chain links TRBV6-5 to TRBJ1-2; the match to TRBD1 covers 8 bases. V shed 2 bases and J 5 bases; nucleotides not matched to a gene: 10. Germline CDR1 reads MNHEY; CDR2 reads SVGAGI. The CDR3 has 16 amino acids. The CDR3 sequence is CASSYVGRGRRYGYTF. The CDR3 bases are TGTGCCAGCAGTTACGTAGGCAGGGGGCGCCGGTATGGCTACACCTTC.

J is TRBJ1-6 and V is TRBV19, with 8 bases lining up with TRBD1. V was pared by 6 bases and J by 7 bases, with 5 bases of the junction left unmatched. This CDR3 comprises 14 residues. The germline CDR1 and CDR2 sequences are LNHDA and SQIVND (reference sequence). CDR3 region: CASRRDRTNSPLHF. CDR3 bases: TGTGCCAGTAGGAGGGACAGGACAAATTCACCCCTCCACTTT. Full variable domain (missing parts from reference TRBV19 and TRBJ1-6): DGGITQSPKYLFRKEGQNVTLSCEQNLNHDAMYWYRQDPGQGLRLIYYSQIVNDFQKGDIAEGYSVSREKKESFPLTVTSAQKNPTAFYLCASRRDRTNSPLHFGNGTRLTVT.

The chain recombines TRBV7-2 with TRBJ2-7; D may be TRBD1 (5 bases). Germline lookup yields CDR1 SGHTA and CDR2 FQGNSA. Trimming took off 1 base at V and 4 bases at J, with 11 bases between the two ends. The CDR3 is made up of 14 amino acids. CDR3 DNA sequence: TGTGCCAGCAGCTTAGGTGCAGGGATTTACGAGCAGTACTTC. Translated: CASSLGAGIYEQYF. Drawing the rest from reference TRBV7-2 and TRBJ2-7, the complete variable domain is GAGVSQSPSNKVTEKGKDVELRCDPISGHTALYWYRQSLGQGLEFLIYFQGNSAPDKSGLPSDRFSAERTGGSVSTLTIQRTQQEDSAVYLCASSLGAGIYEQYFGPGTRLTVT.

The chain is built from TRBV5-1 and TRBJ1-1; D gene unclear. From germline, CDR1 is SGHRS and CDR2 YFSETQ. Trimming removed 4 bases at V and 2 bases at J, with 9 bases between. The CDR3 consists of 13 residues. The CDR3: CASSTEGNTEAFF. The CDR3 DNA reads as TGCGCCAGCAGCACCGAGGGTAACACTGAAGCTTTCTTT.

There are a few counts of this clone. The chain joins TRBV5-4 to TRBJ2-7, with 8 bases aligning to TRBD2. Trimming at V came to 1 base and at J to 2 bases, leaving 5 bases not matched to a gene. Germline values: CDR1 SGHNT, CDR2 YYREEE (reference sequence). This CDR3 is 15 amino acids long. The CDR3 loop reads CASSLNGRVAYEQYF. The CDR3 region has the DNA TGTGCCAGCAGCTTGAACGGGAGGGTCGCCTACGAGCAGTACTTC.

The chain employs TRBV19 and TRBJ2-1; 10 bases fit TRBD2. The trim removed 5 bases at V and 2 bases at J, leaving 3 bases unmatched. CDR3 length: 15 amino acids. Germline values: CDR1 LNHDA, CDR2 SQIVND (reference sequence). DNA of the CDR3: TGTGCCAGTAGTTCAACTAGCGGGGCCTACAATGAGCAGTTCTTC. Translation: CASSSTSGAYNEQFF. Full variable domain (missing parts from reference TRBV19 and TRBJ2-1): DGGITQSPKYLFRKEGQNVTLSCEQNLNHDAMYWYRQDPGQGLRLIYYSQIVNDFQKGDIAEGYSVSREKKESFPLTVTSAQKNPTAFYLCASSSTSGAYNEQFFGPGTRLTVL.

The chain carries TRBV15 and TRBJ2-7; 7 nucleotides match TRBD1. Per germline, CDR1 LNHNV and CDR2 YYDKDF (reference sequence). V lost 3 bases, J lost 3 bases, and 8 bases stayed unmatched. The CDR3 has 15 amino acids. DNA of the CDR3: TGTGCCACCAGCAGTTACAGGGACAGATTCTACGAGCAGTACTTC. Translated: CATSSYRDRFYEQYF.

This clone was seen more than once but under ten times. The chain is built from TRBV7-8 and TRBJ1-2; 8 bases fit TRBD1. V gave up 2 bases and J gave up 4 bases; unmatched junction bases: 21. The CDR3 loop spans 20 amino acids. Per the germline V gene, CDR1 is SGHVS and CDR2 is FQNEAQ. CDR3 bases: TGTGCCAGCAGCTTAACCGAGGGACAGGCATATATTTTAGGTTTCTATGGCTACACCTTC. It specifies CASSLTEGQAYILGFYGYTF.

The CDR3 DNA reads as TGTGCCAGCAGCGTAGGGGCAGGGACCACTAATGAAAAACTGTTTTTT. It yields the protein CASSVGAGTTNEKLFF. This chain links TRBV9 with TRBJ1-4; tentative D call: TRBD1 (5 bases). The ends were cut back, 0 bases at V and 2 bases at J, with 11 bases in the middle. The CDR3 length is 16 residues. CDR1 and CDR2 from the germline V gene are SGDLS and YYNGEE.

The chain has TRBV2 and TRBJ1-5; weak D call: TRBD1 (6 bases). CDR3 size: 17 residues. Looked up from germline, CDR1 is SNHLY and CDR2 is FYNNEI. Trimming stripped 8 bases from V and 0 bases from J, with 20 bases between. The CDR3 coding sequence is TGTGCCAGCGAGGGGGACGGACCGACTTATAGCAATCAGCCCCAGCATTTT. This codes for CASEGDGPTYSNQPQHF.

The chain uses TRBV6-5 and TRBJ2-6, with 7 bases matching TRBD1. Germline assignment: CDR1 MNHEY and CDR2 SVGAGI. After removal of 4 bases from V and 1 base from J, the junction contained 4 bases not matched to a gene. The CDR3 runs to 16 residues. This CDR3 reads CASSLTGKSGANVLTF. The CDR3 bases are TGTGCCAGCAGTTTGACAGGGAAATCTGGGGCCAACGTCCTGACTTTC.